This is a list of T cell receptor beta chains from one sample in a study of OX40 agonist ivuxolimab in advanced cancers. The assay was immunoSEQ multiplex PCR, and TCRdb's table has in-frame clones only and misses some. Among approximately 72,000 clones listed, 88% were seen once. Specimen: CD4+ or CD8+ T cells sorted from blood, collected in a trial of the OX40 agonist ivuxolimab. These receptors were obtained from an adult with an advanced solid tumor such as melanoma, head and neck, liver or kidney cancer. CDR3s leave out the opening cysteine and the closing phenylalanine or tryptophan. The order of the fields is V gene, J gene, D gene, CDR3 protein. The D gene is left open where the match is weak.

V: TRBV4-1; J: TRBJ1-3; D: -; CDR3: ASSQVWVPSGNTIY
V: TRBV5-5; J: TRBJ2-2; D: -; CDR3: ASSRLPSRGNTGELF
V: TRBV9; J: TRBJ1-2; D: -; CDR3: ASSPSDRRYGYT
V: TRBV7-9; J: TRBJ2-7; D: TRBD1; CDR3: ASSLGGTDYEQY
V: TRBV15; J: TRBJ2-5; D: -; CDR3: ATSRDRAKETQY
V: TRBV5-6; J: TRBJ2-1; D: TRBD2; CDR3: ASSLVGGGYNEQF
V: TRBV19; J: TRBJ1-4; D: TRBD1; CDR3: ASSLWWSGGSEKLF
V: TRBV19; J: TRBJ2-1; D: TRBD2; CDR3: ASSRLAERDYNEQF
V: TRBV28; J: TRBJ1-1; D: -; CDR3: ASSTSGSHNTEAF
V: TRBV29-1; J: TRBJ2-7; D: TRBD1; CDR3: SVNGQGAWEQY
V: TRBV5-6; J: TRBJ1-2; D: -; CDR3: ASSDTGTRRNGYT
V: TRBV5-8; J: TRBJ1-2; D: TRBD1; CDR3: ASSLGDRGGYGYT
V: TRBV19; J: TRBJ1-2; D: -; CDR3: ATGQTHYGYT
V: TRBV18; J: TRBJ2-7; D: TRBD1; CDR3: ASSPAGQGFGYEQY
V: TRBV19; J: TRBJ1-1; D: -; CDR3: ASSRQAMNTEAF
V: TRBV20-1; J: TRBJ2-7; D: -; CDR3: SAIRGYEQY
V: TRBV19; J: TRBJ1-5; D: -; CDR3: ATRREGPGNQPQH
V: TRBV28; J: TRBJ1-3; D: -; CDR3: ASSLGRVSRNTIY
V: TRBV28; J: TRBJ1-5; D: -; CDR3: ASSLFSPDQPQH
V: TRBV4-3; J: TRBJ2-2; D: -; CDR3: ASSQDLPFSGNTGELF
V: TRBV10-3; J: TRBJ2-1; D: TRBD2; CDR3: AISDLGTSGRNEQF
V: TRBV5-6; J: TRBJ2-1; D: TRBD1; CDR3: ASSLGGTGAAAGREQF
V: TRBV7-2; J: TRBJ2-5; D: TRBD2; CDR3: ASSLGLAGAPAWETQY
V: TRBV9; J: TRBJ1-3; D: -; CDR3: ASDRGRTSGNTIY
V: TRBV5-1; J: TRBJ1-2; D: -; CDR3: ASSSEGGYT
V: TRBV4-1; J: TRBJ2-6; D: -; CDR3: ASSRQVDSGANVLT
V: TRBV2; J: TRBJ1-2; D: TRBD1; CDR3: ASSSQGAWGYT
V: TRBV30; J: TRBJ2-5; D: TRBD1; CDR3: AWSRDRGQETQY
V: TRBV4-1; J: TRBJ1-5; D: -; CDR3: ASSQDLWGANQPQH
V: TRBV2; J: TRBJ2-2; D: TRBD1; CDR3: ASSEPPGQGHTGELF
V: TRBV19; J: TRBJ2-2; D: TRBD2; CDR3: ASSATSGTRGLF
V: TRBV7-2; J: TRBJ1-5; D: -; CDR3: ASSVLPHYRDPYQPQH
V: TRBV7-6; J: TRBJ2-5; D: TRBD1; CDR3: ASSLSPGQGMATQY
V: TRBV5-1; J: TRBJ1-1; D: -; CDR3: ASSLVSVYEGTEAF
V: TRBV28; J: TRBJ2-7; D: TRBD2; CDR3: ASSPPLGGSYEQY
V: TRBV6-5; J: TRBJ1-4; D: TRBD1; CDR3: ASSEDREVEKLF
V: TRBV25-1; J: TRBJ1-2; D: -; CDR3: ASSELTGKWTFF
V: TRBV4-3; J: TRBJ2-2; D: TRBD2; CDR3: ASSQVSGGNTGELF
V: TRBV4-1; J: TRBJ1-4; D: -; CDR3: ASSQEVEGEKLF
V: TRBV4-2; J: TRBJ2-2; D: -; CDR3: ASSQDLAGELF
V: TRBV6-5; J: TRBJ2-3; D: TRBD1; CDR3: ASRPRPGTGNTQY
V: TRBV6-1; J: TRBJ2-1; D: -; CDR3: ASSERGEYNEQF
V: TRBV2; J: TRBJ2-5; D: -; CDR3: ASSWGEETQY
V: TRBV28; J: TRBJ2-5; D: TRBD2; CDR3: ATKIREGGETQY
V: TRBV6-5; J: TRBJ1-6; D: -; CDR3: ASSEAIQSPLH
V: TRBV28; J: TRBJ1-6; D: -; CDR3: ASTQGGARWESPLH
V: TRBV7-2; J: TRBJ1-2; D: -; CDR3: ASSLALGWSLFDYT
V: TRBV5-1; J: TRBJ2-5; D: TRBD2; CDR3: ASSLGGGGETQY
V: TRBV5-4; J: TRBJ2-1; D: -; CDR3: ASSFSGGRYNEQF